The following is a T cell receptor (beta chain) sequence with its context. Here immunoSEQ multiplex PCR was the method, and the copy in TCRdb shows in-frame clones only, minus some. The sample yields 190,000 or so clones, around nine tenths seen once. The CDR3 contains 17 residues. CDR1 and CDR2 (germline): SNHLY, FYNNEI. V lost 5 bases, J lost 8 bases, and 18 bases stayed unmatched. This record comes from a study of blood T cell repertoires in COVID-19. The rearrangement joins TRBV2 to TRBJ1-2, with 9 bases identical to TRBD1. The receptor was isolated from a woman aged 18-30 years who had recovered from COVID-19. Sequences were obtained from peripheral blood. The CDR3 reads CASSYFPGQGEFQGYTF. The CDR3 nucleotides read TGTGCCAGCAGTTACTTTCCGGGACAGGGTGAATTTCAGGGCTACACCTTC.